A selection of T cell receptor beta chains follows, all from one sample in a study of untreated major depressive disorder. Here immunoSEQ multiplex PCR was the method, and the copy in TCRdb shows in-frame clones only, minus some. The table shows 10,000 to 15,000 clones, with about nine tenths occurring only once. Sequencing was performed on CD4+ T cells from PBMCs. These receptors all come from a man under 40 with major depressive disorder. CDR3s include the opening cysteine and the closing phenylalanine or tryptophan. The D gene is left open where the match is weak.

>TRBV19|TRBD1|TRBJ2-5
CASSEDRDWETQYF
>TRBV27|TRBD2|TRBJ2-3
CASMLAGESNTQYF
>TRBV27|TRBD1|TRBJ2-7
CASSPSSGTATYEQYF
>TRBV5-1|.|TRBJ1-6
CASSLTGIDNSPLHF
>TRBV19|.|TRBJ2-7
CASSEAGTDSYEQYF
>TRBV28|TRBD1|TRBJ2-7
CASGGQATGGQYF
>TRBV30|.|TRBJ1-4
CAWSEGTSNEKLFF
>TRBV9|.|TRBJ1-6
CASSVALGTAPLHF
>TRBV7-2|.|TRBJ1-2
CASSLGVGEYGYTF
>TRBV30|.|TRBJ2-3
CAWSPEADTQYF
>TRBV5-4|.|TRBJ1-3
CASSLEVGNTIYF
>TRBV7-6|.|TRBJ2-7
CASSLVGGIGVYEQYF
>TRBV6-5|.|TRBJ1-6
CASSYLGEGDNSPLHF
>TRBV9|.|TRBJ1-1
CASSSRGNLNTEAFF